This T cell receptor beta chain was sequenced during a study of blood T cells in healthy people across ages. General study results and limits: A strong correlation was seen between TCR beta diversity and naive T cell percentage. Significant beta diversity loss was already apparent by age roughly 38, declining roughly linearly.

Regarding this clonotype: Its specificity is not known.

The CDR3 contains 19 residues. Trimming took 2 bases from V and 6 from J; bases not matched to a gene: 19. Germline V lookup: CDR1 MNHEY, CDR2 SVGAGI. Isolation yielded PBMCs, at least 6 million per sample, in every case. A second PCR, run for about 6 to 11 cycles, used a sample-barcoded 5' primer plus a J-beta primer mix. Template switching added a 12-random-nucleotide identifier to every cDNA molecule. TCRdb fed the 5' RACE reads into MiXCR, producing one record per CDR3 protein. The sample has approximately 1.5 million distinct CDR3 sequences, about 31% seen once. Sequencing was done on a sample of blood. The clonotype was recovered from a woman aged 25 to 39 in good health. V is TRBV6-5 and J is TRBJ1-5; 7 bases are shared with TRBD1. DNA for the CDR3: TGTGCCAGCAGTTACACTCGACCGGGACAGTCTTCCCGGGTTCAGCCCCAGCATTTT. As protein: CASSYTRPGQSSRVQPQHF.